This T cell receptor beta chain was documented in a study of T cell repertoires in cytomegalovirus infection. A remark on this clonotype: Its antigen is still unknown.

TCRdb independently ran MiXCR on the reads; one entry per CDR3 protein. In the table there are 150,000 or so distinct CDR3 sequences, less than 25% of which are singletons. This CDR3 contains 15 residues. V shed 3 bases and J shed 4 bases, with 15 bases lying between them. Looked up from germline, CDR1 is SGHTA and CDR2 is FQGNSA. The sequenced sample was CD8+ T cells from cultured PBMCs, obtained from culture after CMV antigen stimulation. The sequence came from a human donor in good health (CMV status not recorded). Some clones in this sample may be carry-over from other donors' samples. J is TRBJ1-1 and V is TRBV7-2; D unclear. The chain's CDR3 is CASSFGPPRGTEAFF. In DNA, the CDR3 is TGTGCCAGCAGCTTCGGACCGCCTCGGGGCACTGAAGCTTTCTTT.